The following is a T cell receptor (beta chain) sequence with its context. Its antigen is undetermined. This PCR relied on a set of 60 Vbeta primers and 13 Jbeta primers. Generated by immunoSEQ multiplex PCR, the TCRdb table keeps only in-frame clones and is missing some. The sample table sets out roughly 120,000 clones. This sample stems from a study of cytomegalovirus exposure and HLA in healthy donors. Study overall: Earlier, 180 million or so T cells were analyzed, and 90 million to 120 million unique TCR beta sequences were found among them.

Trimming cost V 0 bases and J 5 bases; bases outside gene matches: 4. Germline V CDR1 and CDR2: SGHTA, FQGNSA. The CDR3 spans 16 residues. Study outcomes and limitations: Previously analyzed data showed that most TCR beta V segments were productive at a frequency of about 87% or about 30%. High sensitivity and specificity were reportedly achieved when the classifier diagnosed cytomegalovirus status. Rates of TCR association differed by HLA locus in a later analysis, with DRB1 highest and HLA-C lowest.

The sample consisted of PBMCs. This sequence was found in a young man in good health and CMV-seronegative. This rearrangement joins TRBV7-2 to TRBJ2-1; the match to TRBD2 covers 10 bases. CDR3: CASSLAGGLAHNEQFF. The DNA for the CDR3 is TGTGCCAGCAGCTTAGCGGGGGGACTAGCGCACAATGAGCAGTTCTTC.